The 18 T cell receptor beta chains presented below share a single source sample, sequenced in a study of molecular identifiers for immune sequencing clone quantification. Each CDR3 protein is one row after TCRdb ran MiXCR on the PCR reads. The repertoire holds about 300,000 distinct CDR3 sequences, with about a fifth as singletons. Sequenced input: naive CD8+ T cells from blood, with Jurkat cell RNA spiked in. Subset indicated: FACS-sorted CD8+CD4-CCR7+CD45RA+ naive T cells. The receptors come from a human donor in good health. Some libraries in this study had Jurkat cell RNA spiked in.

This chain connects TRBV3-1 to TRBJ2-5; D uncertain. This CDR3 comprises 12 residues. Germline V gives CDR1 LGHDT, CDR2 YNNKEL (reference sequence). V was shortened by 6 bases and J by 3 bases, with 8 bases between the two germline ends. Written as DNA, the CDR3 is TGTGCCAGCAGACCCGACGAAGAGACCCAGTACTTC. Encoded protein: CASRPDEETQYF.

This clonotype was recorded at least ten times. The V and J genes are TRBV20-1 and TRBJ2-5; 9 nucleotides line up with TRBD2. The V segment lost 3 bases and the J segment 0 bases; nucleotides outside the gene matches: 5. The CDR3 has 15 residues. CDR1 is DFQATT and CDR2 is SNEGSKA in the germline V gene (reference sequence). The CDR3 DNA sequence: TGCAGTGCTAGGGCTAGCGGGGAGTACCAAGAGACCCAGTACTTC. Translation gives CSARASGEYQETQYF.

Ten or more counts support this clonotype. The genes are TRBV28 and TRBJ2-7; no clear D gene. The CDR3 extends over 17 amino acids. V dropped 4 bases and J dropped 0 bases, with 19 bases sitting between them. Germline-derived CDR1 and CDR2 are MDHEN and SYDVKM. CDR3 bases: TGTGCCAGCAGTTCCGGACCTCAGACATTCCTCTCCTACGAGCAGTACTTC. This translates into CASSSGPQTFLSYEQYF.

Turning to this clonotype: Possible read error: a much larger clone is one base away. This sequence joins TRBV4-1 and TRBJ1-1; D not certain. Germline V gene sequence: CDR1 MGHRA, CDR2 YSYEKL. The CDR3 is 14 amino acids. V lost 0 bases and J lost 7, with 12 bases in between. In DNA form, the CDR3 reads TGCGCCAGCAGCCAAGATGTGGGAGTCTTTGAAGCTTTCTTT. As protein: CASSQDVGVFEAFF.

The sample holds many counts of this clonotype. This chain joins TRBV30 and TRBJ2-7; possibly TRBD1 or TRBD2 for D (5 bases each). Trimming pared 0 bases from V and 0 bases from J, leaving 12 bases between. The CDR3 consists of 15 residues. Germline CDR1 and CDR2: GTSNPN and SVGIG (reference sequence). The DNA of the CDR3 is TGTGCCTGGAGTGTACGGGGCTCGTTCTCCTACGAGCAGTACTTC. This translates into CAWSVRGSFSYEQYF.

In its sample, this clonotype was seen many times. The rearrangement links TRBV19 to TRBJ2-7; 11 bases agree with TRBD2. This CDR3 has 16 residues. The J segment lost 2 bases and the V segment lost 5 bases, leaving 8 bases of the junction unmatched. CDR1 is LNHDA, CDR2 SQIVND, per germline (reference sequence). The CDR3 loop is CASSLLATSGTYEQYF. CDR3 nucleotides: TGTGCCAGTAGTCTTCTAGCGACTAGCGGGACCTACGAGCAGTACTTC. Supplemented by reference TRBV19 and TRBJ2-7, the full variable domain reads DGGITQSPKYLFRKEGQNVTLSCEQNLNHDAMYWYRQDPGQGLRLIYYSQIVNDFQKGDIAEGYSVSREKKESFPLTVTSAQKNPTAFYLCASSLLATSGTYEQYFGPGTRLTVT.

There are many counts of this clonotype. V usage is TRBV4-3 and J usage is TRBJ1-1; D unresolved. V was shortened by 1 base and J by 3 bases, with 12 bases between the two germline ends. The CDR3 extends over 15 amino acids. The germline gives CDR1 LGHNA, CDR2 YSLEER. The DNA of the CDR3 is TGCGCCAGCAGCCAAGCCGCCCTGGGAGACACTGAAGCTTTCTTT. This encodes CASSQAALGDTEAFF.

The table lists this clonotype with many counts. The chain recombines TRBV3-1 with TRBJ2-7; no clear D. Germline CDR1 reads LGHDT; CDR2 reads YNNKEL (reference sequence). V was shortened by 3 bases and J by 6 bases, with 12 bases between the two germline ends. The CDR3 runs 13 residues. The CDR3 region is CASSQGRLREQYF. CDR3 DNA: TGTGCCAGCAGCCAGGGCCGCTTACGCGAGCAGTACTTC.

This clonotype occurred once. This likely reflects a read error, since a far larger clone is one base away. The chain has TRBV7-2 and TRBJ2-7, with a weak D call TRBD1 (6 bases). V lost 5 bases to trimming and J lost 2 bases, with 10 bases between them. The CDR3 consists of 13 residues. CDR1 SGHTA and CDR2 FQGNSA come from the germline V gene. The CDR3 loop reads CASSAWGPYEQYF. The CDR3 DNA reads TGTGCCAGCAGCGCCTGGGGGCCCTACGAGCAGTACTTC.

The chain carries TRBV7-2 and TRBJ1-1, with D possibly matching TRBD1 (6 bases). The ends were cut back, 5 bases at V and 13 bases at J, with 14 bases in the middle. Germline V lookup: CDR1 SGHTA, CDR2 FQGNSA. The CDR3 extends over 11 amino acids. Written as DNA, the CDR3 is TGTGCCAGCAGCCCAGGGACAATCGGTTTCTTT. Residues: CASSPGTIGFF.

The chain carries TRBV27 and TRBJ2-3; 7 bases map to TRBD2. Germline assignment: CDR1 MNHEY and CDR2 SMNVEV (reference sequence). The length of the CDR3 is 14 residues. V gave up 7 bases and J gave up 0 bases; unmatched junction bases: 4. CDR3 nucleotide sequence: TGTGCCAGCAACCGGGACTACAGCACAGATACGCAGTATTTT. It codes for CASNRDYSTDTQYF.

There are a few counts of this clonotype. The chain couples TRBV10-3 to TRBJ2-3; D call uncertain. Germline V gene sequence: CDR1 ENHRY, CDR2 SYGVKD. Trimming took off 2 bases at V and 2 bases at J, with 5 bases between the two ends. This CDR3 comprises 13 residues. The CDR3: CAISEPDTDTQYF. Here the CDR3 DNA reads TGTGCCATCAGTGAGCCAGACACAGATACGCAGTATTTT.

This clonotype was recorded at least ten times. CDR3 sequence reads: CASSPRQGPASETQYF. As DNA, the CDR3 is TGTGCCAGCAGCCCAAGACAGGGACCGGCGTCAGAGACCCAGTACTTC. This rearrangement joins TRBV7-9 to TRBJ2-5; 7 bases align to TRBD1. Trimming cost V 5 bases and J 4 bases; bases outside gene matches: 13. Per germline, CDR1 SEHNR and CDR2 FQNEAQ (reference sequence). The CDR3 totals 16 residues. Complete variable domain (other parts from reference TRBV7-9 and TRBJ2-5): DTGVSQNPRHKITKRGQNVTFRCDPISEHNRLYWYRQTLGQGPEFLTYFQNEAQLEKSRLLSDRFSAERPKGSFSTLEIQRTEQGDSAMYLCASSPRQGPASETQYFGPGTRLLVL.

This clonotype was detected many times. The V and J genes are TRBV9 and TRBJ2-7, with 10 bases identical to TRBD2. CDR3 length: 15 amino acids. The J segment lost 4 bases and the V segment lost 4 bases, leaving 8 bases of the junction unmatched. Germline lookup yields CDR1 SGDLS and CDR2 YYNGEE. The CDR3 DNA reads TGTGCCAGCAGCCCCACTAGCGGGATCTTTTACGAGCAGTACTTC. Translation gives CASSPTSGIFYEQYF.

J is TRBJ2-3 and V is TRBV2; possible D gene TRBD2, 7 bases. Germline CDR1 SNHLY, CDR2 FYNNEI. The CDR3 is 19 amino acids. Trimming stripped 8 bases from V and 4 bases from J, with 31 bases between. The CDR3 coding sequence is TGTGCCAGCTCCGGGGGCCGGGGGAGCGGGGAAGTAGTAGCAGATACGCAGTATTTT. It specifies CASSGGRGSGEVVADTQYF.

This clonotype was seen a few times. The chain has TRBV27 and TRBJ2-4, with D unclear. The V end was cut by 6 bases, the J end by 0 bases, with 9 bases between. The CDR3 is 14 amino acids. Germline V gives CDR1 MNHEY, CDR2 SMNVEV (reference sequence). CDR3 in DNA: TGTGCCAGCAGCTGGACGGGAGCCAAAAACATTCAGTACTTC. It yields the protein CASSWTGAKNIQYF.

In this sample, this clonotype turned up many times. CDR3 in amino acids: CASSLQPVYEQYF. DNA for the CDR3: TGTGCCAGCAGCTTACAGCCCGTCTACGAGCAGTACTTC. The rearrangement joins TRBV7-2 to TRBJ2-7; D not certain. The CDR3 spans 13 residues. Looked up from germline, CDR1 is SGHTA and CDR2 is FQGNSA. V was shortened by 2 bases and J by 3 bases, with 8 bases between the two germline ends.

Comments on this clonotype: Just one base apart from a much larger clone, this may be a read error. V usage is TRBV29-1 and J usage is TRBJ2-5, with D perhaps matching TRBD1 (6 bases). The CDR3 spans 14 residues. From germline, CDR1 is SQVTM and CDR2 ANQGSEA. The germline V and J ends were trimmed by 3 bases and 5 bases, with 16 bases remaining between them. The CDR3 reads CSVDPGGRKETQYF. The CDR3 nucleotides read TGCAGCGTTGACCCTGGGGGCAGGAAGGAGACCCAGTACTTC.